The rows below give T cell receptor beta chains drawn from one sample of a study of neurological immune-mediated disorders. TCRdb redid the calling of the 5' RACE reads with MiXCR, one entry per CDR3 protein. Of 55,000 to 85,000 distinct CDR3 sequences detected, 2.5% to 3.5% appear once; the ten largest clones hold more than 4.5%. The sequencing input was PBMCs. The receptors derive from a woman in her forties or fifties with multiple sclerosis. CDR3s include the opening cysteine and the closing phenylalanine or tryptophan. A D gene is named only where the DNA matches it firmly. Rows may omit the clone size; those that give it use once, few, many or a size class.

V	J	size	D	CDR3	DNA
TRBV4-2	TRBJ1-6	many	NA	CASSQDLASYNSPLHF	TGTGCCAGCAGCCAAGATCTTGCCTCCTATAATTCACCCCTCCACTTT
TRBV7-2	TRBJ1-1	many	NA	CASSKDWGEAFF	TGTGCCAGCAGCAAGGACTGGGGAGAAGCTTTCTTT
TRBV20-1	TRBJ2-5	many	NA	CSARDLQETQYF	TGCAGTGCTAGAGATCTTCAAGAGACCCAGTACTTC
TRBV25-1	TRBJ2-7	many	TRBD1	CASQTGDKLGGEQYF	TGTGCCAGCCAGACAGGGGACAAGCTCGGCGGAGAGCAGTACTTC
TRBV28	TRBJ1-4	many	NA	CASSPITGSGEKLFF	TGTGCCAGCAGCCCTATAACAGGGAGTGGAGAAAAACTGTTTTTT
TRBV20-1	TRBJ1-1	many	NA	CSASQGGSDTEAFF	TGCAGTGCTAGCCAGGGCGGCTCGGACACTGAAGCTTTCTTT
TRBV20-1	TRBJ2-1	many	TRBD2	CSARDLAVGSYNEQFF	TGCAGTGCTAGAGATCTAGCGGTTGGCTCCTACAATGAGCAGTTCTTC
TRBV7-2	TRBJ2-7	many	TRBD2	CASSLPGLAVYEQYF	TGTGCCAGCAGCCTTCCGGGACTAGCAGTTTACGAGCAGTACTTC
TRBV15	TRBJ1-4	many	TRBD1	CATSRPKVPVRTGTEKLFF	TGTGCCACCAGCAGACCTAAGGTCCCCGTCCGGACAGGGACCGAAAAACTGTTTTTT
TRBV20-1	TRBJ2-7	many	TRBD2	CSARPGGVNYEQYF	TGCAGTGCTAGACCCGGGGGGGTTAACTACGAGCAGTACTTC
TRBV20-1	TRBJ2-5	many	NA	CSAHPGKGETQYF	TGCAGTGCCCATCCCGGGAAAGGGGAGACCCAGTACTTC
TRBV12-5	TRBJ1-2	many	NA	CASGLEQGNYGYTF	TGTGCTAGTGGTTTGGAACAGGGTAACTATGGCTACACCTTC
TRBV20-1	TRBJ2-1	many	TRBD2	CSARLLAGVNEQFF	TGCAGTGCTAGACTACTAGCGGGAGTCAATGAGCAGTTCTTC
TRBV12-3/TRBV12-4	TRBJ1-5	many	NA	CASSPDRIDQPQHF	TGTGCCAGCAGTCCGGACAGAATCGATCAGCCCCAGCATTTT
TRBV5-1	TRBJ2-1	many	NA	CASSDLTGRVGNEQFF	TGCGCCAGCAGCGACCTAACAGGGCGTGTTGGGAATGAGCAGTTCTTC
TRBV27	TRBJ1-2	many	NA	CASSLSPYRVGYGYTF	TGTGCCAGCAGCTTATCCCCCTACAGGGTGGGCTATGGCTACACCTTC
TRBV20-1	TRBJ2-1	many	NA	CSARDWDGTYNEQFF	TGCAGTGCTAGAGATTGGGACGGAACCTACAATGAGCAGTTCTTC
TRBV20-1	TRBJ1-2	many	TRBD1	CSAELQGTDYGYTF	TGCAGTGCCGAATTACAGGGGACCGACTATGGCTACACCTTC
TRBV5-1	TRBJ2-1	many	NA	CASSLDTSPRGEQFF	TGCGCCAGCAGCTTGGATACTAGCCCACGGGGTGAGCAGTTCTTC
TRBV5-1	TRBJ2-1	many	NA	CASSLASPGASYNEQFF	TGCGCCAGCAGCTTGGCCTCCCCGGGAGCAAGCTACAATGAGCAGTTCTTC
TRBV5-6	TRBJ2-5	many	TRBD2	CASASVGGRETQYF	TGTGCCAGCGCGAGTGTGGGAGGGCGGGAGACCCAGTACTTC
TRBV21-1	TRBJ2-5	many	NA	CASGLDRGQETQYF	TGTGCCAGCGGTTTGGACAGGGGGCAAGAGACCCAGTACTTC
TRBV7-2	TRBJ1-5	many	TRBD1	CASSLQGGNQPQHF	TGTGCTAGCAGCTTACAGGGGGGCAATCAGCCCCAGCATTTT
TRBV15	TRBJ1-5	many	NA	CATSRGGSDNQPQHF	TGTGCCACCAGCAGAGGAGGTTCTGACAATCAGCCCCAGCATTTT
TRBV20-1	TRBJ2-1	many	NA	CSARDQRDNEQFF	TGCAGTGCTAGAGATCAAAGAGACAATGAGCAGTTCTTC
TRBV7-7	TRBJ1-3	NA	NA	CASSLVLAGSGNTIYF	TGTGCCAGCAGCTTAGTATTGGCAGGCTCTGGAAACACCATATATTTT
TRBV25-1	TRBJ2-7	many	NA	CASRETGGVREQYF	TGTGCCAGCAGGGAAACAGGGGGGGTCCGCGAGCAGTACTTC
TRBV12-3/TRBV12-4	TRBJ1-5	many	NA	CASSYPAGVGNQPQHF	TGTGCCAGCAGTTACCCCGCGGGGGTGGGCAATCAGCCCCAGCATTTT
TRBV20-1	TRBJ2-5	many	TRBD2	CSARDEAGGGWETQYF	TGCAGTGCTAGAGATGAGGCGGGGGGAGGTTGGGAGACCCAGTACTTC
TRBV5-6	TRBJ1-3	many	NA	CASSLVVGNTIYF	TGTGCCAGCAGCTTGGTTGTCGGAAACACCATATATTTT
TRBV5-1	TRBJ1-1	many	NA	CASSPGTLMNTEAFF	TGCGCCAGCAGCCCAGGGACGTTGATGAACACTGAAGCTTTCTTT
TRBV19	TRBJ2-2	few	NA	CASSMASASGELFF	TGTGCCAGTAGTATGGCCAGCGCGTCCGGGGAGCTGTTTTTT
TRBV5-4	TRBJ2-1	many	NA	CASSLAANNEQFF	TGTGCCAGCAGCTTGGCGGCAAACAATGAGCAGTTCTTC
TRBV6-5	TRBJ1-1	many	NA	CASSYLSGKNTEAFF	TGTGCCAGCAGTTACCTATCCGGGAAGAACACTGAAGCTTTCTTT
TRBV13	TRBJ2-3	many	NA	CASSQGRDTQYF	TGTGCCAGCAGCCAAGGACGTGATACGCAGTATTTT
TRBV4-2	TRBJ2-3	many	TRBD2	CASSKTTGTSGVDTQYF	TGTGCCAGCAGCAAGACGACCGGGACTAGCGGGGTGGATACGCAGTATTTT
TRBV5-5	TRBJ2-3	many	NA	CASSHRGGSTDTQYF	TGTGCCAGCAGCCACAGGGGGGGGAGCACAGATACGCAGTATTTT
TRBV4-2	TRBJ1-5	many	NA	CASSQLGFPNQPQHF	TGTGCCAGCAGCCAACTGGGGTTCCCCAATCAGCCCCAGCATTTT
TRBV7-9	TRBJ2-2	many	NA	CASSKGWGYGGELFF	TGTGCCAGCAGCAAAGGCTGGGGGTACGGCGGGGAGCTGTTTTTT
TRBV12-3/TRBV12-4	TRBJ1-5	many	NA	CASSLMTGGNQPQHF	TGTGCCAGCAGTTTAATGACAGGCGGCAATCAGCCCCAGCATTTT
TRBV18	TRBJ2-5	many	TRBD1	CASSPGQPSTTQYF	TGTGCCAGCTCACCGGGACAGCCTTCGACGACCCAGTACTTC
TRBV28	TRBJ2-7	many	TRBD2	CASSPSGRLSYEQYF	TGTGCCAGCAGTCCCAGCGGGAGACTCTCCTACGAGCAGTACTTC
TRBV5-8	TRBJ1-2	many	NA	CASSLFGSLRNYGYTF	TGTGCCAGCAGCTTGTTCGGGAGCTTAAGGAACTATGGCTACACCTTC
TRBV5-1	TRBJ2-1	many	NA	CASSIGTGTYNEQFF	TGCGCCAGCAGCATCGGGACGGGTACCTACAATGAGCAGTTCTTC
TRBV20-1	TRBJ2-3	many	NA	CSKERADTQYF	TGCAGTAAAGAACGGGCAGATACGCAGTATTTT
TRBV6-5	TRBJ1-5	few	TRBD1	CASSTGGGQPQHF	TGTGCCAGCAGTACAGGGGGCGGTCAGCCCCAGCATTTT
TRBV15	TRBJ2-2	many	TRBD1	CATSTKTGGETGELFF	TGTGCCACCAGCACGAAGACAGGGGGGGAAACCGGGGAGCTGTTTTTT
TRBV9	TRBJ2-1	many	TRBD1	CASSQGDDEQFF	TGTGCCAGCAGCCAGGGGGATGATGAGCAGTTCTTC
TRBV4-1	TRBJ2-1	NA	NA	CASSPARLAFHEQFF	TGCGCCAGCAGCCCCGCCAGGCTAGCATTCCATGAGCAGTTCTTC
TRBV10-3	TRBJ1-6	NA	NA	CAISTGTYNSTLNF	TGTGCCATCAGTACAGGGACCTATAATTCAACCCTCAACTTT
TRBV20-1	TRBJ2-3	many	TRBD2	CSARDRASGGLPTQYF	TGCAGTGCTAGAGATCGGGCTAGCGGGGGACTGCCTACGCAGTATTTT
TRBV18	TRBJ1-2	few	NA	CASSPPTGPYGYTF	TGTGCCAGCTCACCACCTACGGGGCCCTATGGCTACACCTTC
TRBV7-9	TRBJ1-1	NA	NA	CASSYTAVTEAFF	TGTGCCAGCAGCTACACGGCGGTTACTGAAGCTTTCTTT
TRBV20-1	TRBJ1-1	many	NA	CSARYSEAFF	TGCAGTGCTAGGTACAGTGAAGCTTTCTTT